Following are 14 T cell receptor beta chains from one sample sequenced in a study of identical twins. Using its own MiXCR run on the 5' RACE reads, TCRdb lists one record per CDR3 protein. The repertoire holds 230,000 or so distinct CDR3 sequences, with about 8.3% as singletons. This sample also appeared in a second study, on yellow fever vaccine responses in identical twins.

Sequencing was done on a sample of CD8+ T cells sorted from blood. The origin of the receptors is a young woman in good health.

This clonotype was seen only a few times. The chain is built from TRBV13 and TRBJ1-1; no definite D call. The CDR3 loop spans 14 amino acids. CDR1 is PRHDT, CDR2 FYEKMQ, per germline (reference sequence). V shed 2 bases and J shed 0 bases, with 7 bases lying between them. DNA for the CDR3: TGTGCCAGCAGCTTATCCCTCATGAACACTGAAGCTTTCTTT. Its translation is CASSLSLMNTEAFF.

This clonotype was counted a single time. This sequence joins TRBV7-3 and TRBJ2-6; 10 bases match TRBD1. This CDR3 region has 17 residues. Germline V gives CDR1 SGHTA, CDR2 FQGTGA. The ends lost 5 bases at V and 2 bases at J; junction bases unmatched: 6. The CDR3 bases are TGTGCCAGCAGCCAGAGTGGACAGGGGGCTGGGGCCAACGTCCTGACTTTC. It is translated as CASSQSGQGAGANVLTF.

The chain combines TRBV7-6 with TRBJ2-7; 7 bases agree with TRBD2. With V trimmed by 0 bases and J by 1 base, 12 bases remained unmatched. The CDR3 covers 18 residues. From germline, CDR1 is SGHVS and CDR2 FNYEAQ. The CDR3 DNA follows: TGTGCCAGCAGCTTAGCGCCAGCTAGCGGCCAAAATTCCTACGAGCAGTACTTC. It is translated as CASSLAPASGQNSYEQYF.

This clonotype was observed many times. V and J are TRBV27 and TRBJ2-7; maybe TRBD2 (5 bases). From germline, CDR1 is MNHEY and CDR2 SMNVEV (reference sequence). This CDR3 contains 14 residues. V was clipped by 5 bases and J by 1 base, with 12 bases between them. The CDR3 is CASSPDRGSYEQYF. The CDR3, as DNA: TGTGCCAGCAGTCCTGACCGGGGTTCCTACGAGCAGTACTTC.

The chain links TRBV29-1 to TRBJ1-2; D is unclear. The CDR3 is 15 residues long. The germline V gene encodes CDR1 SQVTM and CDR2 ANQGSEA. With 0 bases removed from V and 8 bases from J, the gap between germline ends came to 19 bases. The DNA for the CDR3 is TGCAGCGTTGAAGACCTCACAATTTTAGGGTCCGGCTACACCTTC. It codes for CSVEDLTILGSGYTF.

The chain couples TRBV7-8 to TRBJ2-5, with no clear D. Trimming pared 0 bases from V and 1 base from J, leaving 15 bases between. CDR3 length: 17 residues. Looked up from germline, CDR1 is SGHVS and CDR2 is FQNEAQ. The CDR3 DNA sequence: TGTGCCAGCAGCTTAGCTTCGGCGGTTGTTCTCCAAGAGACCCAGTACTTC. As protein: CASSLASAVVLQETQYF.

The V and J genes are TRBV12-3 or TRBV12-4 and TRBJ2-4; D is perhaps TRBD1 or TRBD2 (6 bases each). The CDR3 consists of 16 residues. Trimming pared 6 bases from V and 1 base from J, leaving 16 bases between. This CDR3 reads CASSPSTGRAKNIQYF. CDR3 coding DNA: TGTGCCAGCAGCCCTTCCACAGGGAGGGCCAAAAACATTCAGTACTTC.

The rearrangement joins TRBV29-1 to TRBJ2-1; tentative D call: TRBD2 (6 bases). The V end lost 6 bases, the J end lost 2 bases, and 17 bases lay between the germline ends. The CDR3 spans 15 residues. CDR1 SQVTM and CDR2 ANQGSEA come from the germline V gene. The CDR3 spells CSVEGLADTYNEQFF. The CDR3 nucleotides read TGCAGCGTCGAGGGGTTAGCGGATACCTACAATGAGCAGTTCTTC.

The chain employs TRBV19 and TRBJ2-1; 13 positions agree with TRBD2. The CDR3 is 17 amino acids. The V gene's germline CDR1 is LNHDA and CDR2 SQIVND (reference sequence). V trimming: 5 bases; J trimming: 8 bases; junction bases outside the gene matches: 12. CDR3 DNA: TGTGCCAGTAGTTCCTTCCCACGGACTAGCGGGAGAGATGAGCAGTTCTTC. Its translation: CASSSFPRTSGRDEQFF. The whole variable domain, filled in from reference TRBV19 and TRBJ2-1, reads DGGITQSPKYLFRKEGQNVTLSCEQNLNHDAMYWYRQDPGQGLRLIYYSQIVNDFQKGDIAEGYSVSREKKESFPLTVTSAQKNPTAFYLCASSSFPRTSGRDEQFFGPGTRLTVL.

This clonotype was counted between two and nine times. V is TRBV10-3 and J is TRBJ2-1, with 13 bases fitting TRBD2. Germline CDR1 and CDR2: ENHRY and SYGVKD. The CDR3 contains 18 residues. After removal of 2 bases from V and 4 bases from J, the junction contained 8 bases not matched to a gene. CDR3 protein: CAISEAGLAGFGYNEQFF. The CDR3 DNA follows: TGTGCCATCAGTGAGGCGGGACTAGCGGGATTTGGGTACAATGAGCAGTTCTTC.

In this sample, this clonotype turned up many times. One end of the junction varies from germline; a read error may be responsible. V gene TRBV7-7 combines with J gene TRBJ2-5; perhaps D is TRBD1 or TRBD2 (5 bases each). The CDR3 contains 14 residues. CDR1 and CDR2 (germline): SSHAT, FNYEAQ (reference sequence). The CDR3 sequence is CASSPTPGTETQYF. CDR3 bases: TGTGCTAGCAGCCCAACCCCCGGGACAGAGACCCAGTACTTC.

This chain uses TRBV4-2 with TRBJ2-1; the D is unclear. The V and J ends lost 0 bases and 9 bases respectively, with 9 bases between them. CDR1 and CDR2 (germline): LGHNA, YNFKEQ. The CDR3 spans 13 residues. The CDR3 region is CASSQDPFTEQFF. As DNA, the CDR3 is TGTGCCAGCAGCCAAGATCCTTTCACTGAGCAGTTCTTC.

The CDR3 nucleotides read TGTGCCAGCAGCTTAGGGAGGGGGAAAGTGAACACTGAAGCTTTCTTT. Translation: CASSLGRGKVNTEAFF. This sequence joins TRBV11-3 and TRBJ1-1; tentatively, D is TRBD1 (6 bases). CDR1 and CDR2 (germline): SGHNT, YENEEA. CDR3 length: 16 residues. V gave up 1 base and J gave up 0 bases, with 12 bases separating them.

The chain uses TRBV10-2 and TRBJ2-7; TRBD1 aligns across 8 bases. V dropped 3 bases and J dropped 5; count of bases not matched to a gene: 12. Germline CDR1 is WSHSY and CDR2 is SAAADI. The CDR3 runs to 16 residues. CDR3 bases: TGCGCCAGCAGTGACCCTAATCCGAGACAGGGGAACGAGCAGTACTTC. It encodes CASSDPNPRQGNEQYF.